These T cell receptor beta chains were read from a single sample in a study of blood T cell repertoires in COVID-19. Only in-frame clones appear in the TCRdb table, and some are missing; sequencing was by immunoSEQ multiplex PCR. The sample lists 390,000 or so clones, approximately 90% occurring once. Material: PBMCs or T cells enriched from blood (not recorded which). The source is a man younger than 35 who had recovered from COVID-19. CDR3s include the opening cysteine and the closing phenylalanine or tryptophan. The D gene is left open where the match is weak. Size values are once, few and many counts, or a class for expanded clones, and some rows have none.

clone size	J gene	V gene	D gene	CDR3 protein	CDR3 DNA
.	TRBJ2-5	TRBV30	TRBD1	CAWRGQGWEETQYF	TGTGCCTGGAGGGGACAGGGGTGGGAGGAGACCCAGTACTTC
.	TRBJ1-1	TRBV5-1	.	CASNPGMNTEAFF	TGCGCCAGCAATCCAGGGATGAACACTGAAGCTTTCTTT
.	TRBJ1-6	TRBV5-1	.	CASSLGQSDPLHF	TGCGCCAGCAGCTTGGGACAGAGCGATCCCCTCCACTTT
.	TRBJ2-3	TRBV24-1	TRBD2	CATSDYKGLAGSTDTQYF	TGTGCCACCAGTGATTATAAAGGACTAGCGGGATCCACAGATACGCAGTATTTT
.	TRBJ2-4	TRBV19	.	CASAGFKNIQYF	TGTGCCAGTGCGGGATTTAAAAACATTCAGTACTTC
.	TRBJ2-3	TRBV7-2	.	CASSLAGVADTQYF	TGTGCCAGCAGCTTAGCAGGGGTTGCCGATACGCAGTATTTT
.	TRBJ2-7	TRBV7-8	.	CASSLGTGRVNEQYF	TGTGCCAGCAGCTTAGGGACGGGCAGGGTAAACGAGCAGTACTTC
.	TRBJ1-2	TRBV7-9	.	CASSRDIYGYTF	TGTGCCAGCAGCCGGGACATTTATGGCTACACCTTC
once	TRBJ2-7	TRBV7-2	.	CASSSAPRGGNEQYF	TGTGCCAGCAGCTCCGCCCCGAGGGGGGGGAACGAGCAGTACTTC
.	TRBJ2-3	TRBV10-3	TRBD1	CAIRQGATDTQYF	TGTGCCATTCGACAGGGGGCGACAGATACGCAGTATTTT
.	TRBJ2-1	TRBV3-1/TRBV3-2	TRBD2	CASSHETRLAGGPNNEQFF	TGTGCCAGCAGCCATGAAACCCGCCTAGCGGGAGGGCCAAACAATGAGCAGTTCTTC
.	TRBJ2-3	TRBV27	.	CASTSDTDTQYF	TGTGCCAGCACCTCAGACACAGATACGCAGTATTTT
.	TRBJ2-7	TRBV9	TRBD1	CASSVDGDRRNEQYF	TGTGCCAGCAGCGTAGACGGGGACAGGCGCAACGAGCAGTACTTC
.	TRBJ1-5	TRBV6-1	.	CASSEVRGNQPQHF	TGTGCCAGCAGTGAAGTCCGGGGCAATCAGCCCCAGCATTTT
.	TRBJ2-2	TRBV20-1	.	CSANEGPGGLFF	TGCAGTGCTAATGAGGGCCCCGGAGGGCTGTTTTTT
.	TRBJ2-5	TRBV12-3/TRBV12-4	.	CASSPQLQETQYF	TGTGCCAGCAGCCCCCAACTACAAGAGACCCAGTACTTC
.	TRBJ2-5	TRBV5-1	TRBD1	CASSSQGEETQYF	TGCGCCAGCAGCTCACAGGGGGAAGAGACCCAGTACTTC
.	TRBJ2-7	TRBV3-1/TRBV3-2	TRBD2	CASSQEWLAGSSSYEQYF	TGTGCCAGCAGCCAAGAATGGCTAGCGGGGTCTAGCTCCTACGAGCAGTACTTC
.	TRBJ2-5	TRBV5-1	.	CASSLVVGGGETQYF	TGCGCCAGCAGCTTGGTAGTGGGAGGGGGAGAGACCCAGTACTTC
.	TRBJ2-7	TRBV6-2/TRBV6-3	.	CASSYDPAGSYEQYF	TGTGCCAGCAGTTACGACCCAGCAGGCTCCTACGAGCAGTACTTC
.	TRBJ1-5	TRBV18	.	CASSPETANQPQHF	TGTGCCAGCTCACCCGAGACTGCTAATCAGCCCCAGCATTTT
.	TRBJ1-1	TRBV5-1	TRBD1	CASSQATGTEAFF	TGCGCCAGCAGCCAAGCGACAGGGACTGAAGCTTTCTTT
once	TRBJ1-2	TRBV3-1/TRBV3-2	.	CASSQTGLGYGYTF	TGTGCCAGCAGCCAAACAGGGCTGGGCTATGGCTACACCTTC
once	TRBJ2-7	TRBV9	TRBD1	CASSVTGGAGYEQYF	TGTGCCAGCAGCGTAACAGGGGGCGCAGGGTACGAGCAGTACTTC
.	TRBJ2-1	TRBV21-1	.	CASSYGWSRGLAGGEQFF	TGTGCCAGCAGCTATGGTTGGAGCAGAGGACTAGCGGGAGGAGAGCAGTTCTTC
.	TRBJ1-2	TRBV6-7	TRBD1	CASRLQGVGDYGYTF	TGTGCCAGCAGACTGCAGGGGGTGGGGGACTATGGCTACACCTTC
.	TRBJ2-7	TRBV5-6	.	CASSLGTVEQYF	TGTGCCAGCAGCTTGGGTACAGTCGAGCAGTACTTC
.	TRBJ2-7	TRBV29-1	TRBD1	CSVLDRSSYEQYF	TGCAGCGTTCTGGACAGGAGCTCCTACGAGCAGTACTTC
.	TRBJ2-2	TRBV5-1	TRBD1	CATHPGTGANTGELFF	TGCGCCACGCATCCCGGGACAGGGGCGAACACCGGGGAGCTGTTTTTT
once	TRBJ1-6	TRBV18	.	CASSDQDNSPLHF	TGTGCCAGCTCAGACCAGGATAATTCACCCCTCCACTTT
.	TRBJ1-2	TRBV9	.	CASSPVGAVYGYTF	TGTGCCAGCAGCCCAGTGGGCGCAGTCTATGGCTACACCTTC
.	TRBJ2-2	TRBV9	.	CASSPNPGSPLGNGELFF	TGTGCCAGCAGCCCAAACCCCGGCTCACCCCTAGGCAACGGGGAGCTGTTTTTT
.	TRBJ2-2	TRBV25-1	TRBD1	CASSEVPGQGADGELFF	TGTGCCAGCAGTGAGGTCCCGGGACAGGGGGCAGACGGGGAGCTGTTTTTT
.	TRBJ1-6	TRBV9	TRBD1	CASSTTGNNSPLHF	TGTGCCAGCAGCACGACAGGGAACAATTCACCCCTCCACTTT
.	TRBJ2-3	TRBV7-9	TRBD1	CASSPGTGTTSTDTQYF	TGTGCCAGCAGTCCCGGGACAGGGACAACTAGCACAGATACGCAGTATTTT
.	TRBJ1-4	TRBV4-2	.	CASSIRTVGDEKLFF	TGTGCCAGCAGCATACGGACAGTGGGTGATGAAAAACTGTTTTTT
.	TRBJ1-4	TRBV19	.	CASTDRLNEKLFF	TGTGCCAGCACCGACAGACTTAATGAAAAACTGTTTTTT
.	TRBJ1-2	TRBV5-4	TRBD1	CASSFSGTGFAVGGYTF	TGTGCCAGCAGTTTTTCCGGGACAGGGTTTGCGGTGGGAGGCTACACCTTC
.	TRBJ1-2	TRBV27	.	CASSSRVPYGYTF	TGTGCCAGCAGTTCCAGGGTTCCATATGGCTACACCTTC
.	TRBJ1-1	TRBV5-4	.	CASSLAGTGGTEAFF	TGTGCCAGCAGCTTGGCAGGGACCGGGGGCACTGAAGCTTTCTTT
.	TRBJ1-2	TRBV12-3/TRBV12-4	.	CASSPYPGNGYTF	TGTGCCAGCAGTCCCTACCCGGGGAATGGCTACACCTTC
.	TRBJ2-3	TRBV19	.	CASSSASARDTQYF	TGTGCCAGTAGCTCTGCTAGCGCTAGGGATACGCAGTATTTT
.	TRBJ2-1	TRBV4-2	TRBD1	CASSQLGQGAGEQFF	TGTGCCAGCAGCCAACTGGGACAGGGGGCGGGTGAGCAGTTCTTC
once	TRBJ2-7	TRBV2	.	CASTPGPTTEQYF	TGTGCCAGCACTCCAGGGCCAACAACCGAGCAGTACTTC
.	TRBJ2-3	TRBV7-9	TRBD1	CASSSTGADTQYF	TGTGCCAGCAGCTCGACAGGGGCAGATACGCAGTATTTT